This T cell receptor (beta chain) was recovered during a study of T cell responses to AZD1222 COVID-19 vaccine. The protocol was immunoSEQ multiplex PCR, while the TCRdb copy is restricted to in-frame clones and leaves out a portion. The data contain about 42,000 clones, over 80% of them singletons. V was cut by 6 bases and J by 2 bases, with 7 bases left in between. The germline V gene has CDR1 LNHDA and CDR2 SQIVND (reference sequence). The CDR3 consists of 12 residues. The sequenced sample was peripheral blood, obtained 28 days after the second AZD1222 dose. The V gene is TRBV19, the J gene TRBJ1-2; D is uncertain. This TCR derives from an adult who received the AZD1222 COVID-19 vaccine. The CDR3 bases are TGTGCCAGTAGAGTTGTGAACTATGGCTACACCTTC. As protein: CASRVVNYGYTF.